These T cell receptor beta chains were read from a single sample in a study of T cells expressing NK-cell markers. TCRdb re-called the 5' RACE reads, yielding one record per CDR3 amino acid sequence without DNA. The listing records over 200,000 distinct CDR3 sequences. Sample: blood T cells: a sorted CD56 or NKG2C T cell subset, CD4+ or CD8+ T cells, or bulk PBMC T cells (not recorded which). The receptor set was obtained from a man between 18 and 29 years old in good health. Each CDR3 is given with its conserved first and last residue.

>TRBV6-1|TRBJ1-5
CASSKSGGAGNQPQHF
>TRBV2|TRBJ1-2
CASTSLRDRGMYGYTF
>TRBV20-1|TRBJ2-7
CSARALDSYEQYF
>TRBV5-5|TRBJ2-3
CASSFGTGVSGTQYF
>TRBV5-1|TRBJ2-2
CASSLVGAGNGELFF
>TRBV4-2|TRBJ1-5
CASSHTTYRDRGNNQPQHF
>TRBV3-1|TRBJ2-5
CASSPPTGPAYF
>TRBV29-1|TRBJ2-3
CSVEGGAGNLDTQYF
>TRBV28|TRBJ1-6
CASSSPLQRDYNSPLHF
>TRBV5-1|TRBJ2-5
CASSSGWGETQYF
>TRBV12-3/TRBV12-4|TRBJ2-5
CASSFEWDLQETQYF
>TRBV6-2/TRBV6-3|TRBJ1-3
CASSGRRHGNTIYF
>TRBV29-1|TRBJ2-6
CSVRQGSGANVLTF
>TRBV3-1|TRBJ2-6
CASSQDPRQGITGANVLTF
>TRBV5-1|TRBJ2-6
CASSADNPGANVLTF
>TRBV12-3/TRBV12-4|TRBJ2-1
CASSGSINNEQFF
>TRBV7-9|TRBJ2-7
CASSLGEQGQEQYF
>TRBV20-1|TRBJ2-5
CSAKWQNPETQYF
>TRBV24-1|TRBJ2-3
CATSEEGGTDTQYF
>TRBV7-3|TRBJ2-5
CASSLSSGSLEQITQYF
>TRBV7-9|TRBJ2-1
CASSFQTSGYNEQFF
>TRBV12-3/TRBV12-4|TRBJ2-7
CASSFWSQGAQIEQYF
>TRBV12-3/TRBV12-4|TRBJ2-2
CASSAGTSGTGELFF
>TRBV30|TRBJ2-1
CARRRTGGGNEQFF
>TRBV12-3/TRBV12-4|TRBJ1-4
CASTQGREKLFF
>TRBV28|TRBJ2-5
CASSFPGLAGGAETQYF
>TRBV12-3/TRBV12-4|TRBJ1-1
CASSSRTEAFF
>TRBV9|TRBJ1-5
CASSVEGQLDQPQHF
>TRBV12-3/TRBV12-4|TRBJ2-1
CASSPVVGSYNEQFF
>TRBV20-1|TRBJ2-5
CSAITRGRLETQYF
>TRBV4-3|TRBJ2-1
CASSHAYRGLAGAKEQFF
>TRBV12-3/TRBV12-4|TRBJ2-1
CATGKVGARADEQFF
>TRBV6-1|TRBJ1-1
CASSSAQVWSTEAFF
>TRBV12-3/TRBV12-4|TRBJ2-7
CASSLAGLSNYEQYF
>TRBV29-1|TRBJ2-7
CSVTTGTSSTYEQYF
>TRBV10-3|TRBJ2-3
CAISNPGTEGTDTQYF
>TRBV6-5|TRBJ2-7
CASSYVGLGSYEQYF
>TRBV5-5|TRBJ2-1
CASRLSGSFSYNEQFF
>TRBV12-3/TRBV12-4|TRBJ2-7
CASTLWGEQYF
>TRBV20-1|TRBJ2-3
CSALTGTSGSRDTQYF
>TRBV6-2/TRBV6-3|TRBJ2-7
CASSAAGEQYF
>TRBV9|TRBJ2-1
CASSVEGTGSNEQFF
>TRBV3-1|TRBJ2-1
CASSRLAGGPSSYNEQFF
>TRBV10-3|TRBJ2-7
CAISESREPYF
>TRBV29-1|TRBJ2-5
CSVVGLAGGETQYF
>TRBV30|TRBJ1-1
CAWTMAANTEAFF
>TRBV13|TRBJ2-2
CASREVLRTGELFF
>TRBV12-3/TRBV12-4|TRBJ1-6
CASSAGNSPLHF
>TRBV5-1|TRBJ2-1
CASSLRTSGGDEQFF